The following is a TCR beta chain sequence with its context. Its recognized antigen is unknown. No much larger clone exists at a distance of one base, and base qualities are not known. The trial excluded patients who had a history of autoimmune disease or who were on systemic immunosuppression. Peripheral blood for TCR sequencing was collected from all dose cohorts at baseline, on cycle 4 day 1, and on cycle 7 day 1. Samples came from an open-label, multicenter, first-in-human phase I dose-escalation trial of ivuxolimab. Adults with locally advanced or metastatic melanoma, renal cell carcinoma, hepatocellular carcinoma or head and neck squamous cell carcinoma were enrolled in the trial. Before TCR sequencing, CD4+ T cells and CD8+ T cells from peripheral blood were sorted into separate populations. The CDR3, cysteine through phenylalanine, is 13 amino acids long. Left in the record is the CDR3 DNA by itself, 39 bases read in frame from the first base. Sequences MNHEY (CDR1) and SVGAGI (CDR2) are obtained from the germline V gene. From V the trimming removes 6 bases and from J it removes 6 bases, while the gene matches leave 8 bases of the junction unaccounted for.

Genomic DNA was isolated from the sorted cells so that the TCRbeta CDR3 region could be sequenced. The immunoSEQ Assay was used to sequence the TCRbeta CDR3 regions. TCRdb retrieved this table from immuneACCESS and kept in-frame rearrangements only. Not all clones are present; in checked studies, unresolved V genes account for under half, and no reason is known for the remainder. The sample includes roughly 92,000 clones, with approximately 89% observed a single time. The ten top clones hold approximately 0.81% of the sample. The sample comes from a study of OX40 agonist ivuxolimab in advanced cancers. Broadly, across the study: The costimulatory receptor OX40 (CD134) was targeted by ivuxolimab, a fully human IgG2 agonistic monoclonal antibody. Intravenous ivuxolimab was administered to patients every 2 weeks at six dose levels: 0.01, 0.1, 0.3, 1.5, 3 and 10 mg/kg. Of the 50 to 55 patients in dose escalation, about 20 had hepatocellular carcinoma, about 15 had melanoma, 9 had renal cell carcinoma and 9 had head and neck cancer. In the dose-escalation cohort, 82.7% of patients were male, and the mean age was roughly 60 years, with a range of about 20 to 79. Patients were allowed to have had prior anti-PD-1, anti-PD-L1 or anti-CTLA-4 therapy, and approximately 37% of the dose-escalation patients had been treated with checkpoint inhibitors. Three dose-escalation patients achieved partial responses, one with hepatocellular carcinoma and two with cutaneous melanoma. Peripheral TCRbeta sequencing aimed to test whether ivuxolimab altered TCR sequence diversity and caused clonal T-cell expansion. The monotherapy dose-escalation portion (N = 52 patients) of the phase I ivuxolimab trial is reported in the paper. The paper's findings and limits, for the study overall: At doses of 0.1 to 3.0 mg/kg, clonal expansion of both CD4+ and CD8+ blood T cells was observed from baseline to week 6. Antigen specificity was not determined for the clonally expanded peripheral T cells. After ivuxolimab, more expanded clones were found on average in CD8+ T cells than in CD4+ T cells. In the 0.1-3.0 mg/kg groups, partial responders were among the patients with the lowest normalized peripheral clonal expansion, particularly in CD8+ T cells. Low levels of normalized T-cell clonal expansion were also shown by some nonresponding patients.

Source: CD4+ or CD8+ T cells sorted from blood, taken in a trial of the OX40 agonist ivuxolimab. This clonotype was sampled from an adult with an advanced solid tumor such as melanoma, head and neck, liver or kidney cancer. The rearrangement joined TRBV6-5 to TRBJ2-7; 7 central bases correspond to TRBD2. The CDR3 protein: CASSPLLAREQYF. The nucleotide sequence is given as TGTGCCAGCAGCCCATTACTAGCGCGCGAGCAGTACTTC.